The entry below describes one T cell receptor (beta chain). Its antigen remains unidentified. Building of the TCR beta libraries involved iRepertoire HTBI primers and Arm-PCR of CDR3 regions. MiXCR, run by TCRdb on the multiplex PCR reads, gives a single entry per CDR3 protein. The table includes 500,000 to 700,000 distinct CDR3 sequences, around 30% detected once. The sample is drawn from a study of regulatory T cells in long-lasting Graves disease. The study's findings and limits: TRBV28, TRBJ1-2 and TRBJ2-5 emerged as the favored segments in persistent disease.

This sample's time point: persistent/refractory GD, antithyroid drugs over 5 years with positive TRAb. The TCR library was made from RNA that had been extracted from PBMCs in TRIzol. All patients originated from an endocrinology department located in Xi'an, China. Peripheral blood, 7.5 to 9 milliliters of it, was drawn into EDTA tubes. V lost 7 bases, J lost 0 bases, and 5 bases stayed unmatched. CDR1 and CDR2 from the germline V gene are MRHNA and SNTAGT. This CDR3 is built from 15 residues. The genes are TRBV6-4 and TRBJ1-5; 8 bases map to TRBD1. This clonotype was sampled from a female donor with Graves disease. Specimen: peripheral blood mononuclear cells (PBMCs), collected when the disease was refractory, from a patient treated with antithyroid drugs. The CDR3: CASTDRGDSNQPQHF. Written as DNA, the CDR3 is TGTGCCAGCACAGACAGGGGTGATAGCAATCAGCCCCAGCATTTT.